Below, 26 T cell receptor beta chains from the same sample are listed, as sequenced in a study of shared clonotypes between healthy human individuals. Generated by immunoSEQ multiplex PCR, the TCRdb table keeps only in-frame clones and is missing some. Of over a million clones listed, roughly 80% were seen once; the top ten hold approximately 1.3%. Sequencing used memory CD4+ T cells sorted from blood. The subset: CD45RA-negative fraction. The receptors were sampled from a man aged 18 to 30 in good health.

This clone came up once. The rearrangement joins TRBV9 to TRBJ2-2; TRBD2 agrees at 8 bases. This CDR3 has 15 amino acids. V was clipped by 4 bases and J by 1 base; unmatched bases: 3. Germline CDR1 reads SGDLS; CDR2 reads YYNGEE. The CDR3: CASSRSGKNTGELFF. Written as DNA, the CDR3 is TGTGCCAGCAGCCGTAGCGGGAAGAACACCGGGGAGCTGTTTTTT.

The chain joins TRBV18 to TRBJ1-4; 9 nucleotides align to TRBD1. Germline CDR1 KGHSH, CDR2 LQKENI. Unmatched junction bases numbered 8, after V lost 2 bases and J lost 7 bases. The CDR3 is 16 residues long. The CDR3: CASSPDLQGAGEKLFF. Here the CDR3 DNA reads TGTGCCAGCTCACCAGACTTACAGGGGGCGGGTGAAAAACTGTTTTTT.

The chain recombines TRBV7-2 with TRBJ2-1; 8 bases align to TRBD1. The CDR3 is made up of 14 amino acids. The V gene's germline CDR1 is SGHTA and CDR2 FQGNSA. V lost 4 bases, J lost 6 bases, and 5 bases stayed unmatched. The CDR3 DNA is TGTGCCAGCAGCTCCCAGGGGGCCGGCAATGAGCAGTTCTTC. Translated, it gives CASSSQGAGNEQFF.

As to this clone: Additional DNA sequences in this sample encode the identical CDR3. The chain carries TRBV30 and TRBJ1-4, with D maybe TRBD1 (6 bases). The CDR3 covers 14 residues. Trimming cost V 0 bases and J 3 bases, with 8 bases left between them. CDR1 is GTSNPN, CDR2 SVGIG, per germline (reference sequence). This CDR3 is CAWSVGGSNEKLFF. CDR3 coding DNA: TGTGCCTGGAGTGTAGGGGGATCTAATGAAAAACTGTTTTTT.

This clone turned up a few times. The chain joins TRBV6-1 to TRBJ1-6; the match to TRBD1 covers 10 bases. The germline CDR1 and CDR2 sequences are MNHNS and SASEGT. Trimming took 2 bases from V and 10 from J; bases not matched to a gene: 5. This CDR3 comprises 15 residues. CDR3 nucleotides: TGTGCCAGCAGTGAATTGGGGACAGGGGTCTCACCCCTCCACTTT. Amino acids: CASSELGTGVSPLHF.

The V gene is TRBV5-5, the J gene TRBJ1-1; 9 bases line up with TRBD1. The length of the CDR3 is 13 residues. Looked up from germline, CDR1 is SGHKS and CDR2 is YYEKEE (reference sequence). Trimming took 2 bases from V and 5 from J; bases not matched to a gene: 1. The DNA of the CDR3 is TGTGCCAGCAGCTTACAGGGGGCAACTGAAGCTTTCTTT. Translation gives CASSLQGATEAFF.

This sequence joins TRBV28 and TRBJ1-4, with 10 positions matching TRBD1. CDR3 length: 14 residues. V gave up 4 bases and J gave up 8 bases; unmatched junction bases: 4. Per germline, CDR1 MDHEN and CDR2 SYDVKM. CDR3 sequence: CASSYRDRGEKLFF. For the CDR3, the DNA is TGTGCCAGCAGTTACCGGGACAGGGGCGAAAAACTGTTTTTT.

There are a few counts of this clone. The chain has TRBV6-5 and TRBJ1-6, with a possible D match to TRBD1 (6 bases). The germline V gene encodes CDR1 MNHEY and CDR2 SVGAGI. This CDR3 is built from 14 residues. With 6 bases removed from V and 7 bases from J, the gap between germline ends came to 13 bases. The CDR3 DNA reads as TGTGCCAGCAGGACTACAGGGTACAATTCACCCCTCCACTTT. Translating it yields CASRTTGYNSPLHF.

This clone was seen a single time. This chain links TRBV19 with TRBJ2-3; 8 bases fit TRBD1. Germline CDR1 reads LNHDA; CDR2 reads SQIVND (reference sequence). J lost 3 bases, V lost 8 bases, and 4 bases had no gene match. CDR3 length: 13 residues. The DNA for the CDR3 is TGTGCCAGTGGACAGGGTCGGACAGATACGCAGTATTTT. As protein: CASGQGRTDTQYF.

The chain employs TRBV25-1 and TRBJ2-7; possible D gene TRBD1, 7 bases. CDR3 length: 15 residues. The V gene's germline CDR1 is MGHDK and CDR2 SYGVNS. The V end was cut by 5 bases, the J end by 5 bases, with 19 bases between. CDR3 sequence: CASSSIRGERDEQYF. The CDR3 region has the DNA TGTGCCAGCAGTTCCATCAGGGGGGAACGGGACGAGCAGTACTTC.

The CDR3 DNA sequence: TGTGCCAGCAGCCGCGGACAGTCAACTAATGAAAAACTGTTTTTT. Protein sequence: CASSRGQSTNEKLFF. The chain has TRBV5-6 and TRBJ1-4, with D possibly TRBD1 on 6 matching bases. Germline loops: CDR1 SGHDT, CDR2 YYEEEE. The CDR3 is made up of 15 amino acids. Trimming took 4 bases from V and 0 from J, leaving 10 bases between them.

Details on this clone: The sample carries other DNA sequences with the same CDR3. The chain is built from TRBV5-1 and TRBJ2-5; TRBD1 matches at 7 bases. CDR3 size: 14 residues. V shed 4 bases, J shed 1 base, and the junction held 4 bases outside the gene matches. CDR1 SGHRS and CDR2 YFSETQ come from the germline V gene. The CDR3 sequence is CASSRGQVQETQYF. The CDR3, as DNA: TGCGCCAGCAGCCGCGGACAGGTCCAAGAGACCCAGTACTTC. The variable domain in full, with the rest retrieved from reference TRBV5-1 and TRBJ2-5, is KAGVTQTPRYLIKTRGQQVTLSCSPISGHRSVSWYQQTPGQGLQFLFEYFSETQRNKGNFPGRFSGRQFSNSRSEMNVSTLELGDSALYLCASSRGQVQETQYFGPGTRLLVL.

This clone was seen ten or more times. The gene calls are TRBV10-3 and TRBJ2-7, with 8 bases that match TRBD1. CDR3 length: 12 amino acids. The ends lost 11 bases at V and 6 bases at J; junction bases unmatched: 9. Germline CDR1 and CDR2: ENHRY and SYGVKD. The CDR3 spells CAAHQGAGEQYF. The DNA of the CDR3 is TGTGCCGCACACCAGGGGGCCGGCGAGCAGTACTTC.

This chain connects TRBV7-9 to TRBJ1-2, with D uncertain. Trimming removed 2 bases at V and 8 bases at J, with 6 bases between. Germline CDR1 is SEHNR and CDR2 is FQNEAQ (reference sequence). The CDR3 extends over 11 amino acids. CDR3 residues: CASSLSSGYTF. The CDR3 DNA follows: TGTGCCAGCAGCTTATCATCGGGCTACACCTTC.

The chain joins TRBV7-2 to TRBJ1-5, with D tentatively TRBD1 (5 bases). CDR1 SGHTA and CDR2 FQGNSA come from the germline V gene. V lost 1 base, J lost 1 base, and 8 bases lay in between. The length of the CDR3 is 15 residues. The CDR3 loop reads CASSLGGESNQPQHF. The CDR3 nucleotides read TGTGCCAGCAGCTTAGGGGGGGAGAGCAATCAGCCCCAGCATTTT.

The rearrangement links TRBV1 to TRBJ1-1. TRBV1 corresponds to a pseudogene. The CDR3 extends over 18 amino acids. CDR3 residues: CTSSQDPHSWHSNTEAFF. The CDR3 DNA sequence: TGCACCAGCAGCCAAGATCCCCACTCGTGGCACTCGAACACTGAAGCTTTCTTT.

This chain uses TRBV6-6 with TRBJ2-5; D gene unclear. The CDR3 spans 12 residues. Germline CDR1 reads MNHNY; CDR2 reads SVGAGI (reference sequence). V lost 4 bases and J lost 5, with 8 bases in between. CDR3 in amino acids: CASSFLGETQYF. The CDR3 DNA reads as TGTGCCAGCAGTTTTTTGGGGGAGACCCAGTACTTC.

In this sample, this clone turned up a few times. CDR3 in amino acids: CASRSASGSQETQYF. In DNA, the CDR3 is TGCGCCAGCAGGTCAGCTAGCGGCTCTCAAGAGACCCAGTACTTC. The chain has TRBV5-1 and TRBJ2-5; 7 positions match TRBD2. The CDR3 totals 15 residues. After removal of 5 bases from V and 2 bases from J, the junction contained 9 bases not matched to a gene. CDR1 and CDR2 from the germline V gene are SGHRS and YFSETQ.

The chain carries TRBV4-1 and TRBJ1-2; D might be TRBD1 (6 bases). Trimming took off 4 bases at V and 4 bases at J, with 19 bases between the two ends. Germline lookup yields CDR1 MGHRA and CDR2 YSYEKL. The CDR3 is made up of 16 amino acids. In DNA, the CDR3 is TGCGCCAGCAGCCTTGGGGGGGCCGCGGGGACCTATGGCTACACCTTC. Amino acid sequence: CASSLGGAAGTYGYTF.

As regards this clone: The same CDR3 arises from other DNA sequences in this sample as well. J is TRBJ1-1 and V is TRBV5-1, with D unclear. V was cut by 0 bases and J by 2 bases, with 5 bases left in between. Germline lookup yields CDR1 SGHRS and CDR2 YFSETQ. The CDR3 spans 13 residues. The CDR3 sequence: CASSLEGNTEAFF. CDR3 sequence (DNA): TGCGCCAGCAGCTTGGAGGGTAACACTGAAGCTTTCTTT.

V and J are TRBV10-2 and TRBJ2-1; 8 bases line up with TRBD2. From germline, CDR1 is WSHSY and CDR2 SAAADI. This CDR3 is built from 15 residues. V lost 2 bases to trimming and J lost 8 bases; unmatched junction nucleotides: 8. The chain's CDR3 is CASSEPSGGHHEQFF. CDR3 in DNA: TGCGCCAGCAGTGAGCCATCGGGAGGGCACCATGAGCAGTTCTTC.

This clone was found once. This chain links TRBV11-2 with TRBJ1-5; 7 bases are shared with TRBD1. V trimming: 0 bases; J trimming: 3 bases; junction bases outside the gene matches: 5. Germline loops: CDR1 SGHAT, CDR2 FQNNGV. CDR3 length: 16 residues. The DNA for the CDR3 is TGTGCCAGCAGCTTAGACGGCAGGGGGTACAATCAGCCCCAGCATTTT. Its translation is CASSLDGRGYNQPQHF.

This clone was counted a few times. J is TRBJ2-5 and V is TRBV7-2, with D hard to call. The germline V gene encodes CDR1 SGHTA and CDR2 FQGNSA. The length of the CDR3 is 13 residues. Trimming removed 6 bases at V and 5 bases at J, with 13 bases between. The CDR3 protein is CASSGGRVETQYF. CDR3 coding DNA: TGTGCCAGCAGTGGCGGTCGAGTGGAGACCCAGTACTTC.

In this sample, this clone turned up a few times. Other DNA sequences in this sample translate to the same CDR3. The gene calls are TRBV27 and TRBJ1-2; TRBD1 aligns across 8 bases. Per the germline V gene, CDR1 is MNHEY and CDR2 is SMNVEV (reference sequence). The CDR3 length is 13 residues. The V segment lost 2 bases and the J segment 4 bases; nucleotides outside the gene matches: 0. CDR3 coding DNA: TGTGCCAGCAGTTTAACAGGGGGCTATGGCTACACCTTC. It specifies CASSLTGGYGYTF.

This chain joins TRBV5-1 and TRBJ2-1; perhaps TRBD2 as D (6 bases). Germline V lookup: CDR1 SGHRS, CDR2 YFSETQ. This CDR3 is 15 amino acids long. The V end was cut by 0 bases, the J end by 6 bases, with 13 bases between. CDR3 sequence: CASSLAASEGNEQFF. The CDR3 DNA sequence: TGCGCCAGCAGCTTGGCAGCTAGCGAGGGCAATGAGCAGTTCTTC.

This clone was seen only once. V and J are TRBV4-1 and TRBJ2-3; 12 nucleotides align to TRBD2. CDR3 length: 14 residues. Germline V gene data show CDR1 as MGHRA and CDR2 as YSYEKL. CDR3 in amino acids: CAWPSGGAADTQYF. The CDR3 nucleotides read TGCGCATGGCCTAGCGGGGGGGCCGCAGATACGCAGTATTTT.